This record covers a single T cell receptor (beta chain). Its antigen is not yet known. One base away there is no much larger clone; base qualities are not given. The sample originates from a study of CD8+ T cells in alopecia areata (dated by TCRdb to the late 2010s). With regard to the full study: The study used high-throughput TCRbeta sequencing to examine T cell clonal expansion in alopecia areata, in both the C3H/HeJ mouse model and human patients. In humans, TCRbeta sequencing was performed on scalp tissue and on sorted CD4+ and CD8+ peripheral blood T cells from healthy controls and from patients with patchy or totalis/universalis alopecia areata. Scalp clonality was compared among normal scalp (n=4), patchy alopecia areata scalp (n=8), and alopecia totalis/universalis scalp (n=8). RNA was extracted with the PAXgene miRNA kit for fixed scalp, the miRNeasy kit for PBMCs, and the RNeasy kit for mouse skin. immunoSEQ multiplex PCR using 35 Vbeta forward primers and 13 Jbeta reverse primers was used to amplify TCRbeta CDR3 regions.

V gives up 4 bases and J gives up 11 bases, and the segment between their germline ends measures 17 bases. There are 13 amino acids in the CDR3, from cysteine to phenylalanine inclusive. Just the 39-base CDR3 DNA is kept, in frame starting at base 1. The germline V gene (reference sequence) sets CDR1 to MNHEY and CDR2 to SMNVEV. Study-level results and caveats: Compared with normal scalp, lesional scalp had higher clonality and more expanded CD8+ clones, particularly in alopecia totalis/universalis, a pattern that suggests antigenic drive. Scalp TCR repertoire analysis is complicated because resident alphabeta T cells in normal human skin are also sequenced, whereas mouse skin is dominated by gammadelta T cells. Shared TCR sequences between patients were less evident than in mice, which may be partly attributable to HLA diversity in the patient population.

Library preparation was by the immunoSEQ multiplex PCR assay. RNA was extracted from all samples and reverse transcribed into cDNA as template for TCR sequencing. First-strand cDNA was synthesized with SuperScript III using a 2:1 mix of oligo-dT and random hexamers. A synthetic immune receptor repertoire was used to assess amplification bias, and residual bias was removed computationally. As for how the authors treated the data: Raw reads were preprocessed for error removal, and CDR3 was defined according to IMGT conventions as running from the conserved cysteine to phenylalanine. Clonality was computed by normalizing Shannon entropy by log2 of the number of productive unique TCRs and subtracting the result from 1. CD4 or CD8 identity of scalp clones was inferred by cross-referencing scalp TCRbeta sequences with sorted blood CD4 and CD8 repertoires. Here the immuneACCESS table is served through TCRdb, limited to in-frame sequences with V and J called. Missing clones are a known gap in these copies; in checked studies unresolved V genes cover under half, and the rest lacks a known reason. The V and J calls and clone size are taken from that table; D and trimming were inferred from the DNA. The sample profile shows tens of thousands of clones; 62% of them were found once. About a sixth of the sample is held by the ten biggest clonotypes.

Lesional scalp punch biopsies and peripheral blood were collected from alopecia areata patients. PBMCs were isolated by density centrifugation and stained for CD3, CD4 and CD8, after which CD4+ and CD8+ T cells were sorted on a FACSAria. Untreated alopecia areata patients were recruited as part of a multicenter biomarker study. In five patients from the biomarker study, blood CD8+ T cells were sorted further into NKG2D-low and NKG2D-high fractions. The TCR originated in a human donor with alopecia areata. This sequence uses TRBV27 and TRBJ2-5; the D segment could be TRBD1, given 6 matching bases. The sequenced sample consisted of NKG2D-high CD8+ T cells sorted from blood. The cell subset or site label for this specimen denotes: sorted CD8+ NKG2D-high blood T cells. The CDR3 in this case is CASSYMETGEQYF. Read as DNA, the sequence is TGTGCCAGCAGTTATATGGAGACAGGTGAGCAGTACTTC.